This T cell receptor (beta chain) appears in the sequencing data of a study of blood T cells in healthy people across ages. General observations from the study: Those diversity estimates obtained from one million T cells were thought to be underestimates. Measured against age, TCR beta diversity per million T cells decreased in a roughly linear manner.

V was cut by 0 bases and J by 2 bases, with 16 bases left in between. The germline V gene has CDR1 LGHDT and CDR2 YNNKEL (reference sequence). The CDR3 sequence is 17 residues long. Details on this clonotype: Its target is not known.

Together with a sample-barcoded 5' primer, a J-beta primer mix was included in a second PCR lasting roughly 6 to 12 cycles. Each CDR3 protein gets one entry after TCRdb re-called the 5' RACE reads with MiXCR. The table records some 920,000 distinct CDR3 sequences, just over 50% of them present only once. The chain has TRBV3-1 and TRBJ2-5; a possible D gene is TRBD2 (7 bases). This clonotype originated in a woman aged 55-70 years in good health. The sequencing input was blood. Here the CDR3 reads CASSQDHVGGPQETQYF. CDR3 in DNA: TGTGCCAGCAGCCAAGATCATGTCGGGGGGCCACAAGAGACCCAGTACTTC.